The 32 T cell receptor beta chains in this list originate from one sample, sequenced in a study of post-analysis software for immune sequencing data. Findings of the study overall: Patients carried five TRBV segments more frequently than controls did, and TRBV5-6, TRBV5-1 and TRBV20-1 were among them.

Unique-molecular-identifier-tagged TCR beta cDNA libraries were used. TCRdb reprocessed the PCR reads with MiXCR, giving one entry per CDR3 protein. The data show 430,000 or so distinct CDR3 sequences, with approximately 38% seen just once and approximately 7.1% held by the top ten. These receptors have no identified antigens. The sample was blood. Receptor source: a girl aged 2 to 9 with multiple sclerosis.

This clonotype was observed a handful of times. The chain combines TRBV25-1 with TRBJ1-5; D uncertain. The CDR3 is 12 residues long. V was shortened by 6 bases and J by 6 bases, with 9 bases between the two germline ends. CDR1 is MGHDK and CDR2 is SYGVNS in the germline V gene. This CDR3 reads CASRRVGQPQHF. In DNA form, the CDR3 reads TGTGCCAGCAGGAGGGTTGGTCAGCCCCAGCATTTT.

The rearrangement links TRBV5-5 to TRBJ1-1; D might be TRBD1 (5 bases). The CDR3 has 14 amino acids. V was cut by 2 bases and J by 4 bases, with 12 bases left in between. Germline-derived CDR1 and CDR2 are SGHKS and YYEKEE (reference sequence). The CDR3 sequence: CASSLMGGITEAFF. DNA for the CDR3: TGTGCCAGCAGCTTAATGGGGGGAATCACTGAAGCTTTCTTT.

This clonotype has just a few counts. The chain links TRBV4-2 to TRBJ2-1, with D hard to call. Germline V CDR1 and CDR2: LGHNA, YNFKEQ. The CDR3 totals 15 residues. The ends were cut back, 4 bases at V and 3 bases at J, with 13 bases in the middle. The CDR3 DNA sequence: TGTGCCAGCAGCCCCGAAGGCGGTTACTACAATGAGCAGTTCTTC. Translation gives CASSPEGGYYNEQFF.

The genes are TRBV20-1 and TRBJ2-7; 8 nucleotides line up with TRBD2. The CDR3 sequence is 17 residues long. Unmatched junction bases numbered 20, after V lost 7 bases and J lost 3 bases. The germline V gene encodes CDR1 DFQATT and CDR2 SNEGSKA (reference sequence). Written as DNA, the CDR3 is TGCAGTGTTCCCCTACTCGCGCCGGGACTAGTTGTCTACGAGCAGTACTTC. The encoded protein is CSVPLLAPGLVVYEQYF.

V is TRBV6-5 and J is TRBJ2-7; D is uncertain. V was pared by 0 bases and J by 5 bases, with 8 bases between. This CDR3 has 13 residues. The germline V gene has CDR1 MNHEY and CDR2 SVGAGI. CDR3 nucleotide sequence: TGTGCCAGCAGTTACTCGAAAGGGCACGAGCAGTACTTC. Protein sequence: CASSYSKGHEQYF.

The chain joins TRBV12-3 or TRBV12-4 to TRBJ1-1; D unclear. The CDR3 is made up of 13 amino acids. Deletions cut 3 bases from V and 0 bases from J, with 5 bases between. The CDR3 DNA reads TGTGCCAGCAGTTTTTGGTTGAACACTGAAGCTTTCTTT. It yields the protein CASSFWLNTEAFF.

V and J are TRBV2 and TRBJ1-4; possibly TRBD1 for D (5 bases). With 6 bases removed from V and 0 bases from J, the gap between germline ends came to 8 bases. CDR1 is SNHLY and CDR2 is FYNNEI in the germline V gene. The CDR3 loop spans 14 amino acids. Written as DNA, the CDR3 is TGTGCCAGCAGGGGGACGGCAACTAATGAAAAACTGTTTTTT. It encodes CASRGTATNEKLFF.

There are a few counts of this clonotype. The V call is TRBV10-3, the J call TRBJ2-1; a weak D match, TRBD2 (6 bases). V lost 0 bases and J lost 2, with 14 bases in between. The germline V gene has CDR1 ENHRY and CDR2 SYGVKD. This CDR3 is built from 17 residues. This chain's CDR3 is CAISESGWGGTYNEQFF. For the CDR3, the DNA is TGTGCCATCAGTGAGTCAGGGTGGGGAGGCACCTACAATGAGCAGTTCTTC.

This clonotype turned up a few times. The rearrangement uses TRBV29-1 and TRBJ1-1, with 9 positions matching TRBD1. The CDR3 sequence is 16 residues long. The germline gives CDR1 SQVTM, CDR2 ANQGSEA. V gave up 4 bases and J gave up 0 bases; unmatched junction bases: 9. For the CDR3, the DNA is TGCAGCGTTGGTAGTTCACAGGGGGCTATGAACACTGAAGCTTTCTTT. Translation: CSVGSSQGAMNTEAFF.

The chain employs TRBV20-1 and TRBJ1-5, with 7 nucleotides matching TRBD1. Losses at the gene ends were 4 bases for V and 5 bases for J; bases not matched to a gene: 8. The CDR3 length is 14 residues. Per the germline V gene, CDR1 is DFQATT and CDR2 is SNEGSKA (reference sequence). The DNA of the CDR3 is TGCAGTGCTACGACGGACAGGTCGGATCAGCCCCAGCATTTT. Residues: CSATTDRSDQPQHF.

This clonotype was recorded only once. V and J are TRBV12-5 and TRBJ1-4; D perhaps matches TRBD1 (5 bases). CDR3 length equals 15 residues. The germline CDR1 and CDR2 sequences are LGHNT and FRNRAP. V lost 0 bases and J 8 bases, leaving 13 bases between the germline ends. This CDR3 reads CASGLVARNREKLFF. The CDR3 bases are TGTGCTAGTGGTTTGGTGGCTAGAAACAGGGAAAAACTGTTTTTT.

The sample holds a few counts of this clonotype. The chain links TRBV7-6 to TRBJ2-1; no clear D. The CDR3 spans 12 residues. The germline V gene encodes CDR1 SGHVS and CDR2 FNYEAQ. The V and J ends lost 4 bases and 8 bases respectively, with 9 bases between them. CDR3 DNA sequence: TGTGCCAGCAGCTGGATCGCCGATGAGCAGTTCTTC. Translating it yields CASSWIADEQFF.

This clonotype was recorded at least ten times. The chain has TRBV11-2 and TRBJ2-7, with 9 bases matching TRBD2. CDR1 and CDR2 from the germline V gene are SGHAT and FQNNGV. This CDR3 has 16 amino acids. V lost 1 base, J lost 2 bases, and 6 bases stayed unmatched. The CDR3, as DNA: TGTGCCAGCAGCTTAGGGTCTAGCGGGGTTACCTACGAGCAGTACTTC. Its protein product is CASSLGSSGVTYEQYF.

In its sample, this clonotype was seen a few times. In DNA, the CDR3 is TGCAGCGTTGGCAGCTACACAGATACGCAGTATTTT. Protein product: CSVGSYTDTQYF. The chain joins TRBV29-1 to TRBJ2-3; D gene uncertain. In germline, CDR1 is SQVTM, CDR2 ANQGSEA. The CDR3 has 12 amino acids. The V and J ends lost 4 bases and 2 bases respectively, with 7 bases between them.

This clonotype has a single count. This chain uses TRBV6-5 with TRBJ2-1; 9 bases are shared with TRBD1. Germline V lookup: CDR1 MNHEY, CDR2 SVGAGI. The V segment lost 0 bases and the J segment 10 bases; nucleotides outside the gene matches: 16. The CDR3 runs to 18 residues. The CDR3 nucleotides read TGTGCCAGCAGTTACTCTTTTCGGACAGGGGCCTCCTCCTACGAGCAGTTCTTC. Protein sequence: CASSYSFRTGASSYEQFF.

The CDR3 bases are TGTGCCAGCAGCTTAGGGACAGCCCTAAATAGCAATCAGCCCCAGCATTTT. As protein: CASSLGTALNSNQPQHF. The J gene is TRBJ1-5, the V gene TRBV7-6; TRBD1 might be the D (6 bases). The V end lost 1 base, the J end lost 0 bases, and 13 bases lay between the germline ends. The CDR3 runs 17 residues. The germline V gene encodes CDR1 SGHVS and CDR2 FNYEAQ.

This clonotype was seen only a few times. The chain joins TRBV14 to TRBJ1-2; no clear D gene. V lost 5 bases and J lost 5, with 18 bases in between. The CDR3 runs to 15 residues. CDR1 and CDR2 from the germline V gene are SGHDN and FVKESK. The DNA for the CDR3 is TGTGCCAGCAGCGAATATCGGACGGACCCTTATGGCTACACCTTC. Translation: CASSEYRTDPYGYTF.

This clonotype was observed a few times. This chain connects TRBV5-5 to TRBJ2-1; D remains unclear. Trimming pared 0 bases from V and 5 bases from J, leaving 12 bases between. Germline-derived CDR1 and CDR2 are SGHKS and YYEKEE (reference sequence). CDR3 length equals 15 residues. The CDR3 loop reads CASSLGQTVNNEQFF. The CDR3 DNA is TGTGCCAGCAGCTTGGGGCAGACGGTGAACAATGAGCAGTTCTTC.

The CDR3 region has the DNA TGCAGCGTTGAACTGCATCGACAGGGGCTCGGATACGAGCAGTACTTC. Translating it yields CSVELHRQGLGYEQYF. This chain uses TRBV29-1 with TRBJ2-7, with 8 nucleotides matching TRBD1. Looked up from germline, CDR1 is SQVTM and CDR2 is ANQGSEA. V shed 2 bases and J 4 bases; nucleotides not matched to a gene: 13. The CDR3 contains 16 residues.

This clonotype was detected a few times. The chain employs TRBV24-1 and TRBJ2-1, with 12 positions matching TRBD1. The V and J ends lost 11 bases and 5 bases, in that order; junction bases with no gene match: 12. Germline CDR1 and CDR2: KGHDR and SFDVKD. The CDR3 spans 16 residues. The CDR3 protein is CAIGTGGLSTDNEQFF. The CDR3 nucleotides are TGTGCCATCGGGACAGGGGGCCTATCGACTGACAATGAGCAGTTCTTC.

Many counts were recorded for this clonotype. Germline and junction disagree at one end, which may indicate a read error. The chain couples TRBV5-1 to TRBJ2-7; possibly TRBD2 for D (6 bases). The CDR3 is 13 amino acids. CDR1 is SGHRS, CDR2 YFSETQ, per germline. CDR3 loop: CASSLAGTYEQYF. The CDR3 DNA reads TGTGCCAGCAGTTTGGCGGGGACCTACGAGCAGTACTTC.

The CDR3 coding sequence is TGCAGTGCTAGAGATCGGAGTGGTGACCTCGGGTCCTACGAGCAGTACTTC. Its translation is CSARDRSGDLGSYEQYF. The V and J genes are TRBV20-1 and TRBJ2-7; D call uncertain. CDR3 size: 17 residues. The V end was cut by 0 bases, the J end by 1 base, with 19 bases between. CDR1 and CDR2 from the germline V gene are DFQATT and SNEGSKA (reference sequence).

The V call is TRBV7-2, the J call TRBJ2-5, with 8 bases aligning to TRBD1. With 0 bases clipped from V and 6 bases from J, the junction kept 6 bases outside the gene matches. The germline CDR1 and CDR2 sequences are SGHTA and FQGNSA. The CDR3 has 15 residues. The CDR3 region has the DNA TGTGCCAGCAGCTTAGCCGGGACAGGTTCGCAGACCCAGTACTTC. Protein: CASSLAGTGSQTQYF.

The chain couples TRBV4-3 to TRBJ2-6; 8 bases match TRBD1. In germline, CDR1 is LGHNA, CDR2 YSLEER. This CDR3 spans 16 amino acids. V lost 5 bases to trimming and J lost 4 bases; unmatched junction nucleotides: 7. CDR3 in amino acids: CASSERTGTGANVLTF. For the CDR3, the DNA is TGCGCCAGCAGCGAACGGACAGGGACCGGGGCCAACGTCCTGACTTTC.

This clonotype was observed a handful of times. This CDR3 is CSVEVTVDEQFF. The CDR3 coding sequence is TGCAGCGTTGAGGTCACAGTTGATGAGCAGTTCTTC. This chain joins TRBV29-1 and TRBJ2-1; D is uncertain. The germline V and J ends were trimmed by 3 bases and 8 bases, with 11 bases remaining between them. Germline V gene data show CDR1 as SQVTM and CDR2 as ANQGSEA. CDR3 length: 12 residues.

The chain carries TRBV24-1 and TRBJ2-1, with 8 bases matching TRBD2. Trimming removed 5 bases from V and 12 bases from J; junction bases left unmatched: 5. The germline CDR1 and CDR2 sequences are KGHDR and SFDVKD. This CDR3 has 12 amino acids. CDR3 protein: CATSAIAGRQFF. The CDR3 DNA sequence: TGTGCCACCAGTGCCATAGCGGGGCGGCAGTTCTTC.

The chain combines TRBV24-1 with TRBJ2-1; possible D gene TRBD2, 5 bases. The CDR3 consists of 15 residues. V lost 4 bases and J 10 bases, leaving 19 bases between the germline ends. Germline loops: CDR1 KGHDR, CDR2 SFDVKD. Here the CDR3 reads CATSEPAGGNREQFF. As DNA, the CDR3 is TGTGCCACCAGTGAGCCGGCGGGCGGAAATAGAGAGCAGTTCTTC.

The CDR3 is CASSPGGQTNEQFF. The CDR3 DNA reads as TGCGCCAGCAGCCCCGGCGGGCAGACCAATGAGCAGTTCTTC. The V and J genes are TRBV5-1 and TRBJ2-1; tentatively, D is TRBD2 (5 bases). Trimming removed 4 bases from V and 6 bases from J, with 14 bases in between. The CDR3 runs 14 residues. Germline lookup yields CDR1 SGHRS and CDR2 YFSETQ.

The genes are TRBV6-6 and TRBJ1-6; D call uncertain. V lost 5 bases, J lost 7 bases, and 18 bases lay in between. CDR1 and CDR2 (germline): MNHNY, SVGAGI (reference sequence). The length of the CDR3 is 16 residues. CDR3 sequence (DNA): TGTGCCAGCAGTCCGGAGTTCGGAGTTTCGAATTCACCCCTCCACTTT. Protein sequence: CASSPEFGVSNSPLHF.

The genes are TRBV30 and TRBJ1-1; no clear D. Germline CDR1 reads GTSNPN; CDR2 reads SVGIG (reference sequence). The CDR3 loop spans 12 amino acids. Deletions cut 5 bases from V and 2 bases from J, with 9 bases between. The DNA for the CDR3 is TGTGCCTGGGGGAGGATCAACACTGAAGCTTTCTTT. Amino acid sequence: CAWGRINTEAFF.

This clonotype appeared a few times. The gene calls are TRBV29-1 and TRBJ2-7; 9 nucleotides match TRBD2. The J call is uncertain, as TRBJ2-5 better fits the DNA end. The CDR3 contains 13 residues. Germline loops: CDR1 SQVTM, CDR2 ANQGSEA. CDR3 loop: CNVLIAGEGTQYF. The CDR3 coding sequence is TGCAACGTCCTTATAGCGGGAGAGGGGACCCAGTACTTC.

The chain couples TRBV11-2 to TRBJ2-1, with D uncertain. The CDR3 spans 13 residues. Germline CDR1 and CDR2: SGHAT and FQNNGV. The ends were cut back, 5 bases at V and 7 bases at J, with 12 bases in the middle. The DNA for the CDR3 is TGTGCCAGCAGCGCGCGCCTCGGGAATGAGCAGTTCTTC. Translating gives CASSARLGNEQFF. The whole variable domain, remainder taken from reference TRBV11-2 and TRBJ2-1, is EAGVAQSPRYKIIEKRQSVAFWCNPISGHATLYWYQQILGQGPKLLIQFQNNGVVDDSQLPKDRFSAERLKGVDSTLKIQPAKLEDSAVYLCASSARLGNEQFFGPGTRLTVL.